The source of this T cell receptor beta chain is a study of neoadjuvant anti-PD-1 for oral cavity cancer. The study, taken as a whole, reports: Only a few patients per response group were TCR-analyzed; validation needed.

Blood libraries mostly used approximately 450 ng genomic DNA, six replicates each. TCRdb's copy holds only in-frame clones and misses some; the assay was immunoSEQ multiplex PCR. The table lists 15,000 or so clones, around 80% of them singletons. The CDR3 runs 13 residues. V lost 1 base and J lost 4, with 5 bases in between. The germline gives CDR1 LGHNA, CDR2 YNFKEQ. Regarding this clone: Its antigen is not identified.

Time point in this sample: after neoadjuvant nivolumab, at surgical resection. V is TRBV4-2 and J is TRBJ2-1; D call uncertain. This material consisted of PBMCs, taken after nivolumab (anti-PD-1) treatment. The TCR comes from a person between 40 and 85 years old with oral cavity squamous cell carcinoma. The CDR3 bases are TGTGCCAGCAGCCAAGTCCTGTACAATGAGCAGTTCTTC. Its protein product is CASSQVLYNEQFF.